This section outlines one TCR beta chain sequence together with its context. It has no known antigen specificity. No quality values exist for individual bases; no much larger clone is one base distant. The sample comes from a study of a mutant IDH1 vaccine in newly diagnosed glioma (dated by TCRdb to about 2021). At the level of the whole study: Of the roughly 32 patients who were treated, around 60% were male and approximately 38% were female, and the mean age was about 40 years. Before enrollment, most patients had been given radiochemotherapy with temozolomide as standard therapy, while the rest had received either radiotherapy alone or temozolomide alone. Six visits were used for peripheral blood collection: V03 (baseline), V05, V07, V10, V12 and V13. Longitudinal TCRB deep sequencing was performed for 20 to 30 treated patients wherever samples were available for exploratory analyses. Study-wide conclusions, independent of this receptor: No apparent relationship was observed between pseudoprogression and alterations in the top peripheral T cell clonotypes detected by TCRB sequencing. PBMC samples for TCRB deep sequencing were selected based on availability. It was noted by the authors that analyses of patient blood samples could not be reproduced owing to sample limitations. Across multiple MHC alleles, vaccine-induced immune responses were seen in 90% to 95% of patients.

V and J are truncated by 1 base and 6 bases respectively, leaving an intervening sequence of 14 bases. CDR1 PRHDT and CDR2 FYEKMQ were looked up in the germline V gene (reference sequence). The CDR3 goes from the cysteine to the phenylalanine over 15 residues. Of the read, only the CDR3 DNA is kept; its 45 bases are in frame from base 1. Libraries came from the immunoSEQ multiplex PCR assay. Following the manufacturer's protocol, the hsTCRB Kit was used to amplify rearranged TCR beta chain sequences. An Illumina MiSeq was used to sequence the TCRB libraries. The source study handled its data this way. The kit vendor's proprietary platform handled demultiplexing, trimming and gene mapping. TCRdb obtained this table from immuneACCESS and retained in-frame rearrangements with V and J assigned. These tables miss some clones; where compared with another copy, unresolved V genes account for less than half of the shortfall, and the remainder is unexplained. V and J calls and clone size are those listed in that table; D and trimming were worked out from the DNA. The sample data list about 46,000 clones, and roughly 85% of these were observed just once. About 2.4% of the sample goes to the ten largest clones.

Reading the label with the study, this specimen's time point is: baseline, week 1 (first vaccination visit). The label giving this sample's treatment or condition can be read as: pre-vaccination baseline after standard-of-care therapy. Donors had newly diagnosed WHO grade 3 or 4 IDH1-mutant astrocytomas with loss of nuclear ATRX. The samples were drawn from NOA16, a multicentre, single-arm, open-label phase I trial in Germany that tested a mutant IDH1 peptide vaccine in humans for the first time. Blood drawn at visit V03 was used as the baseline sample for immunogenicity testing. Genomic DNA for TCRB sequencing was extracted from EDTA blood using the DNeasy Blood and Tissue Kit.

The sequence derives from a man aged 35-49 years with glioma. The chain was built from TRBV13 and TRBJ2-3, with the identity of the D gene unclear. This sample comprised PBMCs, obtained from a glioma patient treated with radiotherapy, temozolomide or both. The DNA sequence is given as TGTGCCAGCAGCTTAGTCACAGCCGAACGGGATACGCAGTATTTT. Its amino acids are CASSLVTAERDTQYF.